This T cell receptor beta chain came from a study of blood T cells in healthy people across ages. About this clonotype: Its antigen remains unidentified.

Broader study findings: Roughly linear age-related decline in beta diversity appeared, significant by age roughly 40.

Trimming shortened V by 2 bases and J by 5 bases, and 10 bases separated the two germline ends. CDR1 MNHNY and CDR2 SVGAGI come from the germline V gene (reference sequence). This CDR3 has 14 amino acids. A sample-barcoded 5' primer and a J-beta primer mix were used in a second PCR of roughly 6 to 11 cycles. TCRdb reprocessed the 5' RACE reads via MiXCR and lists one record per CDR3 protein. This table has about a million distinct CDR3 sequences, 51% appearing once. Specimen: blood. The chain couples TRBV6-6 to TRBJ1-5, with D perhaps TRBD1 (5 bases). This clonotype was sampled from a woman aged 60-75 years in good health. The CDR3 DNA reads TGTGCCAGCAGTTACCGGGGACCCGATCAGCCCCAGCATTTT. This encodes CASSYRGPDQPQHF.